Listed below are T cell receptor beta chains from one sample, sequenced in a study of blood T cell repertoires in COVID-19. Produced via immunoSEQ multiplex PCR; TCRdb's table is partial and in-frame only. The sample contains more than 200,000 clones, 85% to 90% of which appear only once. Material for sequencing was PBMCs or T cells enriched from blood (not recorded which). The receptor set was obtained from a man in his forties who had recovered from COVID-19. Each CDR3 is given with its conserved first and last residue. A D gene is named only where the DNA matches it firmly. Clone size is shown for a subset of rows, as once, few, many or a class of expanded clone.

>.|TRBV19|.|TRBJ1-1
CASSFDRNTEAFF
TGTGCCAGTAGTTTCGACAGGAACACTGAAGCTTTCTTT
>.|TRBV5-1|.|TRBJ1-2
CASSGENYGYTF
TGCGCCAGCAGCGGGGAGAACTATGGCTACACCTTC
>.|TRBV18|.|TRBJ1-1
CASSPNDRPPVGFF
TGTGCCAGCTCACCAAACGACAGGCCGCCAGTAGGTTTCTTT
>TRBD2|TRBV7-2|.|TRBJ2-1
CASSPAGGAYNEQFF
TGTGCCAGCAGCCCGGCGGGGGGAGCCTACAATGAGCAGTTCTTC
>.|TRBV9|.|TRBJ1-3
CASSDRGNTIYF
TGTGCCAGCAGCGACAGGGGAAACACCATATATTTT
>.|TRBV20-1|.|TRBJ2-5
CSASVSRTGQETQYF
TGCAGTGCTAGTGTTTCTCGGACGGGGCAAGAGACCCAGTACTTC
>.|TRBV7-2|.|TRBJ2-1
CASSLAGENSREQFF
TGTGCCAGCAGCTTAGCGGGAGAAAATAGTCGTGAGCAGTTCTTC
>.|TRBV5-1|.|TRBJ1-1
CASSLVQTPHGAFF
TGCGCCAGCAGCTTGGTACAGACACCCCATGGAGCTTTCTTT
>TRBD2|TRBV10-3|.|TRBJ2-1
CATASGSNDNEQFF
TGTGCCACTGCTAGCGGGAGCAACGACAATGAGCAGTTCTTC
>TRBD1|TRBV10-3|.|TRBJ1-4
CAISDTRGEKLFF
TGTGCCATCAGTGATACCAGGGGGGAAAAACTGTTTTTT
>.|TRBV5-1|.|TRBJ1-1
CASSLAEGGNTEAFF
TGCGCCAGCAGCTTGGCGGAGGGAGGGAACACTGAAGCTTTCTTT
>TRBD1|TRBV6-5|.|TRBJ2-7
CASFEAGTAAYEQYF
TGTGCCAGCTTCGAAGCCGGGACAGCCGCTTACGAGCAGTACTTC
>.|TRBV2|.|TRBJ1-6
CAGGVGNSPLHF
TGTGCCGGGGGCGTTGGAAATTCACCCCTCCACTTT
>TRBD2|TRBV9|.|TRBJ2-3
CASSVAGSGGYTDTQYF
TGTGCCAGCAGCGTAGCCGGTAGCGGGGGCTACACAGATACGCAGTATTTT
>.|TRBV3-1/TRBV3-2|.|TRBJ1-1
CASSRAFGREKAAEAFF
TGTGCCAGCAGCCGGGCTTTCGGAAGGGAGAAGGCGGCTGAAGCTTTCTTT
>.|TRBV5-8|.|TRBJ2-3
CASSWRGGYTDTQYF
TGTGCCAGCAGCTGGAGGGGGGGCTACACAGATACGCAGTATTTT
>TRBD2|TRBV6-9|.|TRBJ2-1
CASSYSLAGGPPYNEQFF
TGTGCCAGCAGTTATTCCCTAGCGGGAGGGCCCCCTTACAATGAGCAGTTCTTC
>TRBD2|TRBV18|.|TRBJ2-7
CASSQQGLAGSYEQYF
TGTGCCAGCTCACAACAAGGACTAGCGGGGTCCTACGAGCAGTACTTC
>TRBD1|TRBV29-1|.|TRBJ2-5
CSVVYLGTGNVETQYF
TGCAGCGTTGTGTATCTGGGGACAGGGAACGTAGAGACCCAGTACTTC
>.|TRBV7-2|.|TRBJ1-2
CASSLAGRAYGYTF
TGTGCCAGCAGCTTAGCGGGCAGGGCCTATGGCTACACCTTC
>TRBD1|TRBV4-1|.|TRBJ1-2
CASSHLPGGAVLYGYTF
TGCGCCAGCAGCCACCTCCCAGGGGGCGCAGTTCTCTATGGCTACACCTTC
>.|TRBV14|.|TRBJ2-3
CASSPQGIAQYF
TGTGCCAGCAGCCCACAGGGCATCGCGCAGTATTTT
>TRBD1|TRBV28|.|TRBJ1-2
CASRLDRNYGYTF
TGTGCCAGCAGGTTGGACAGGAACTATGGCTACACCTTC
>TRBD1|TRBV27|.|TRBJ1-2
CASRGDRGVDGYTF
TGTGCCAGCAGGGGGGACAGGGGGGTCGATGGCTACACCTTC
>TRBD1|TRBV2|.|TRBJ1-5
CASSQQGGNQPQHF
TGTGCCAGCAGCCAACAGGGGGGTAATCAGCCCCAGCATTTT
>.|TRBV3-1/TRBV3-2|few|TRBJ1-1
CASSQDYGAASNTEAFF
TGTGCCAGCAGCCAAGATTATGGCGCGGCGAGTAACACTGAAGCTTTCTTT
>.|TRBV15|.|TRBJ2-7
CATSSSGYSYEQYF
TGTGCCACCAGCAGCTCAGGGTACTCCTACGAGCAGTACTTC
>.|TRBV7-3|.|TRBJ1-5
CASSLTGSNQPQHF
TGTGCCAGCAGCTTAACCGGTAGCAATCAGCCCCAGCATTTT
>TRBD1|TRBV7-2|.|TRBJ1-6
CASRLSIGTGNSPLHF
TGTGCCAGCAGGCTCTCTATCGGGACAGGAAATTCACCCCTCCACTTT
>TRBD1|TRBV9|.|TRBJ1-1
CASSVDGTAYTEAFF
TGTGCCAGCAGCGTAGATGGGACAGCTTACACTGAAGCTTTCTTT
>TRBD1|TRBV7-9|few|TRBJ1-1
CASSLERDRVMRAFF
TGTGCCAGCAGCTTAGAGCGGGACAGGGTTATGCGAGCTTTCTTT
>TRBD1|TRBV14|.|TRBJ2-7
CASSPPGQLSYEQYF
TGTGCCAGCAGCCCACCGGGACAGCTATCCTACGAGCAGTACTTC
>TRBD1|TRBV15|.|TRBJ2-7
CATSRDRQGREQYF
TGTGCCACCAGCAGAGATAGACAGGGACGCGAGCAGTACTTC
>TRBD1|TRBV30|once|TRBJ1-5
CAWGGQGDQPQHF
TGTGCCTGGGGGGGACAGGGGGATCAGCCCCAGCATTTT
>.|TRBV5-5|.|TRBJ2-3
CASSLAIGLVGDTQYF
TGTGCCAGCAGCTTGGCTATAGGACTCGTCGGAGATACGCAGTATTTT
>TRBD2|TRBV7-7|.|TRBJ2-5
CASSLVITGTSGETQYF
TGTGCCAGCAGCTTAGTCATCACCGGGACTAGCGGAGAGACCCAGTACTTC
>TRBD1|TRBV6-5|.|TRBJ2-7
CASRATGSDEQYF
TGTGCCAGCAGGGCGACAGGGAGCGACGAGCAGTACTTC
>TRBD1|TRBV28|.|TRBJ1-2
CASNSGGRGYGYTF
TGTGCCAGCAACTCAGGGGGCCGGGGCTATGGCTACACCTTC
>TRBD1|TRBV25-1|.|TRBJ1-1
CASRPGQGAQGTEAFF
TGTGCCAGCAGGCCGGGACAGGGGGCGCAGGGCACTGAAGCTTTCTTT
>TRBD1|TRBV7-2|few|TRBJ1-1
CASSWDRNTEAFF
TGTGCCAGCAGCTGGGACAGGAACACTGAAGCTTTCTTT
>.|TRBV3-1/TRBV3-2|.|TRBJ2-2
CASRPGENTGELFF
TGTGCCAGCAGACCGGGGGAAAACACCGGGGAGCTGTTTTTT
>.|TRBV18|.|TRBJ2-1
CASSPRPGRNEQFF
TGTGCCAGCTCACCCCGACCGGGGAGGAATGAGCAGTTCTTC
>.|TRBV13|.|TRBJ1-3
CASSSPSGGNTIYF
TGTGCCAGCAGCTCTCCTTCCGGTGGAAACACCATATATTTT
>.|TRBV7-9|.|TRBJ1-1
CASSLSLNTEAFF
TGTGCCAGCAGCTTGTCACTAAACACTGAAGCTTTCTTT
>.|TRBV19|.|TRBJ2-1
CASRKGSVSYNEQFF
TGTGCCAGTAGAAAAGGAAGCGTTTCCTACAATGAGCAGTTCTTC
>.|TRBV28|.|TRBJ2-1
CASTTGGASSYNEQFF
TGTGCCAGCACCACTGGCGGGGCGAGCTCCTACAATGAGCAGTTCTTC
>TRBD2|TRBV9|once|TRBJ2-1
CASSASPGGGGANEQFF
TGTGCCAGCAGCGCCTCCCCGGGGGGCGGGGGGGCCAATGAGCAGTTCTTC
>.|TRBV2|.|TRBJ2-2
CASNPEGANTGELFF
TGTGCCAGCAACCCCGAGGGGGCGAACACCGGGGAGCTGTTTTTT
>TRBD2|TRBV7-9|once|TRBJ2-7
CASSGRDGTSGYYEQYF
TGTGCCAGCAGCGGTAGGGATGGGACTAGCGGATACTACGAGCAGTACTTC
>TRBD1|TRBV30|.|TRBJ2-7
CAWATGGNEQYF
TGTGCCTGGGCTACAGGGGGTAACGAGCAGTACTTC
>TRBD1|TRBV19|.|TRBJ2-7
CASSIGTGTYEQYF
TGTGCCAGTAGTATTGGGACAGGGACCTACGAGCAGTACTTC
>TRBD1|TRBV15|.|TRBJ2-7
CATSSLDRGSYEQYF
TGTGCCACCAGCAGTTTGGACAGGGGCTCCTACGAGCAGTACTTC
>.|TRBV5-1|.|TRBJ2-1
CASSLGSFRVSYNEQFF
TGCGCCAGCAGCTTGGGGTCTTTCAGGGTTTCCTACAATGAGCAGTTCTTC
>TRBD1|TRBV10-3|.|TRBJ2-3
CAISEGQGGSTDTQYF
TGTGCCATCAGTGAGGGACAGGGGGGGAGCACAGATACGCAGTATTTT
>.|TRBV7-9|once|TRBJ1-2
CASSLAPYLEGYTF
TGTGCCAGCAGCTTAGCCCCCTACCTAGAGGGCTACACCTTC
>.|TRBV11-2|.|TRBJ1-5
CASSLGRNQPQHF
TGTGCCAGCAGCTTAGGCAGGAATCAGCCCCAGCATTTT
>TRBD1|TRBV7-9|.|TRBJ1-1
CASSRNGQGNTEAFF
TGTGCCAGCAGCCGAAACGGACAGGGGAACACTGAAGCTTTCTTT
>.|TRBV4-2|.|TRBJ1-3
CASSQDRSFGNTIYF
TGTGCCAGCAGCCAAGATCGGAGTTTCGGAAACACCATATATTTT
>.|TRBV6-1|.|TRBJ1-5
CASSETVSNQPQHF
TGTGCCAGCAGTGAAACAGTTAGCAATCAGCCCCAGCATTTT
>.|TRBV1|once|TRBJ2-7
CTSSQVGKRATPNEQYF
TGCACCAGCAGCCAAGTGGGGAAGAGGGCAACCCCCAACGAGCAGTACTTC